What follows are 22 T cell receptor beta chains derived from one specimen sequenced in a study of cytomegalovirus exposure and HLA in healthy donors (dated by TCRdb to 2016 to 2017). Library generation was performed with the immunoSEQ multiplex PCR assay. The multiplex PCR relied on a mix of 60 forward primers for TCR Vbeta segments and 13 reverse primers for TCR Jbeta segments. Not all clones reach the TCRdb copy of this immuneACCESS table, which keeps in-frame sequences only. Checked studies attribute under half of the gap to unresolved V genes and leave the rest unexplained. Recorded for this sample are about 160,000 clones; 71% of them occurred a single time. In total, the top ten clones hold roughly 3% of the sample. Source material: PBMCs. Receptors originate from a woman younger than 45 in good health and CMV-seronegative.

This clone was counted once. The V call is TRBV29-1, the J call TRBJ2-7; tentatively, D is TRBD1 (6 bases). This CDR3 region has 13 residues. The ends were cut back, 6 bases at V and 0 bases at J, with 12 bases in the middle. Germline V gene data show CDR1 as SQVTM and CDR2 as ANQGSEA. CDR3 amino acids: CSVQDRFSYEQYF. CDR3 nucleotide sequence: TGCAGCGTACAGGACAGATTCTCCTACGAGCAGTACTTC.

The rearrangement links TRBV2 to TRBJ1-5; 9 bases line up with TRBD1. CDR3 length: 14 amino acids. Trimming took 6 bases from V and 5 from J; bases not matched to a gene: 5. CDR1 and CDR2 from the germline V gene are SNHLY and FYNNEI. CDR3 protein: CASSDNRGHQPQHF. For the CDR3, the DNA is TGTGCCAGCAGCGATAACAGGGGGCATCAGCCCCAGCATTTT.

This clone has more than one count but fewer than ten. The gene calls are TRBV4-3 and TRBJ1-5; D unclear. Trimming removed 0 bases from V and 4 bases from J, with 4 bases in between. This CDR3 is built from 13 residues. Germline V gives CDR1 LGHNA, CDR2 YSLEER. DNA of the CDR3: TGCGCCAGCAGCCAAGACGGGAATCAGCCCCAGCATTTT. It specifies CASSQDGNQPQHF.

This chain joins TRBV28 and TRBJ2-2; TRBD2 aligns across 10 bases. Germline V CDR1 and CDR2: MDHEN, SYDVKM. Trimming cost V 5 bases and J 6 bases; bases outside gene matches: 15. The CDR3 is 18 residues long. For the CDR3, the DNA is TGTGCCAGCAGTCCCCTGCTACTTCTAGCGGGAGCTGCCGGGGAGCTGTTTTTT. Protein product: CASSPLLLLAGAAGELFF.

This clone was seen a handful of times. CDR3 DNA: TGCAGCGCCGGGGGTCCACAAGAGACCCAGTACTTC. Residues: CSAGGPQETQYF. The chain employs TRBV29-1 and TRBJ2-5; TRBD2 is a possible D gene (6 bases). Germline loops: CDR1 SQVTM, CDR2 ANQGSEA. The ends were cut back, 7 bases at V and 2 bases at J, with 11 bases in the middle. This CDR3 is 12 amino acids long.

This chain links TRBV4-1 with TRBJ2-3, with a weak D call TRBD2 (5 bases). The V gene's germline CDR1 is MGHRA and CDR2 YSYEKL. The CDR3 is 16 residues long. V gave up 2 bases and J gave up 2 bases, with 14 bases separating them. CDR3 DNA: TGCGCCAGCAGCCAAAGCCCAGCGGAGGTCACAGATACGCAGTATTTT. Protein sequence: CASSQSPAEVTDTQYF.

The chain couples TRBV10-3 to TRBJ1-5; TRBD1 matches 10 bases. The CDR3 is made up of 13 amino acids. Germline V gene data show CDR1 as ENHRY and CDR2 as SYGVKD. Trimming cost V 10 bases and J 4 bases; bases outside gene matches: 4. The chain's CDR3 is CATSGQGNQPQHF. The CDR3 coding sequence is TGTGCCACCTCGGGACAGGGGAATCAGCCCCAGCATTTT.

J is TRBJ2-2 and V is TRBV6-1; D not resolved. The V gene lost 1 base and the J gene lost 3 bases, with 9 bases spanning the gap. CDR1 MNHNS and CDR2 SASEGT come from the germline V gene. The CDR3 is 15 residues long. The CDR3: CASSEVSGYTGELFF. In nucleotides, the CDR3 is TGTGCCAGCAGTGAAGTTTCAGGATACACCGGGGAGCTGTTTTTT.

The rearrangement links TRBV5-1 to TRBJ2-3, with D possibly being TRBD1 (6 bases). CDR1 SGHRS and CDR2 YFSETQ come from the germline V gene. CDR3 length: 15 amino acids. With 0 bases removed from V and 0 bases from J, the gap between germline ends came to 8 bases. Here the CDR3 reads CASSLEQGSTDTQYF. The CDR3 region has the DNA TGCGCCAGCAGCTTGGAACAGGGAAGCACAGATACGCAGTATTTT. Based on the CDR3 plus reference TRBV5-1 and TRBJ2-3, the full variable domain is KAGVTQTPRYLIKTRGQQVTLSCSPISGHRSVSWYQQTPGQGLQFLFEYFSETQRNKGNFPGRFSGRQFSNSRSEMNVSTLELGDSALYLCASSLEQGSTDTQYFGPGTRLTVL.

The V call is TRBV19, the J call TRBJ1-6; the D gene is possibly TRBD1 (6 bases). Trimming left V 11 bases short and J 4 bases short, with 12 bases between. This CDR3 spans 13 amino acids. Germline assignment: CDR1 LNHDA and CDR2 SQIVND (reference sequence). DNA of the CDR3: TGTGCCTCCTCAACAGGGTATAATTCACCCCTCCACTTT. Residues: CASSTGYNSPLHF.

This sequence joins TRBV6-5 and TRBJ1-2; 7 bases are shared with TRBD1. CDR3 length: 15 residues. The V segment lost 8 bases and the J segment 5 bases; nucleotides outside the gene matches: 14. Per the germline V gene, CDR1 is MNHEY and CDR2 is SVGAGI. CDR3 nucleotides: TGTGCCAGCCGACCACCGGGACAGTACCTTTATGGCTACACCTTC. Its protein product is CASRPPGQYLYGYTF.

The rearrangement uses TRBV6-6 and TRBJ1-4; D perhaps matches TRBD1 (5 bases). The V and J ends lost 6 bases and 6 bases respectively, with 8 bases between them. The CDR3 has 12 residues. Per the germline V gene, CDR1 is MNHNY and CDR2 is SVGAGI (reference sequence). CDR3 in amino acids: CASRGRDEKLFF. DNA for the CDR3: TGTGCCAGCAGGGGGCGCGATGAAAAACTGTTTTTT.

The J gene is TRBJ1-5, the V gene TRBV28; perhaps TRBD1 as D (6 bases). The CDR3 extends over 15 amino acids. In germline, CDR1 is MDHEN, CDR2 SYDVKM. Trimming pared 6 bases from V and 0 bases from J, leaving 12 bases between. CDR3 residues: CASSLGQFSNQPQHF. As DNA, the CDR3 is TGTGCCAGCAGCCTCGGACAGTTTAGCAATCAGCCCCAGCATTTT.

CDR3 loop: CASSLGGPWGYTF. DNA of the CDR3: TGTGCCAGCAGCCTGGGGGGGCCTTGGGGCTACACCTTC. V gene TRBV27 combines with J gene TRBJ1-2; maybe TRBD1 (6 bases). Germline CDR1 is MNHEY and CDR2 is SMNVEV (reference sequence). V lost 6 bases and J lost 8, with 16 bases in between. This CDR3 region has 13 residues.

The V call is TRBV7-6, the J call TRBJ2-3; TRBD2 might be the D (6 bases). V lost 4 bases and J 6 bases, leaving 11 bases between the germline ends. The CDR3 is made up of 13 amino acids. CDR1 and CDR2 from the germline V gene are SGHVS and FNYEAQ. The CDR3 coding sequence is TGTGCCAGCAGCTCGGGCGGGGATGATACGCAGTATTTT. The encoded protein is CASSSGGDDTQYF.

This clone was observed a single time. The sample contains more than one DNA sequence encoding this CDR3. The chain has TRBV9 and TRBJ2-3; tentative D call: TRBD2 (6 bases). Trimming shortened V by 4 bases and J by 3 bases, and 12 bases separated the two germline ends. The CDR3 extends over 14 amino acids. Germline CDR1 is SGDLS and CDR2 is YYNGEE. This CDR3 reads CASSPVGGTDTQYF. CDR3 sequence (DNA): TGTGCCAGCAGCCCCGTGGGGGGTACAGATACGCAGTATTTT. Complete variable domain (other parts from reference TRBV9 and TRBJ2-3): DSGVTQTPKHLITATGQRVTLRCSPRSGDLSVYWYQQSLDQGLQFLIQYYNGEERAKGNILERFSAQQFPDLHSELNLSSLELGDSALYFCASSPVGGTDTQYFGPGTRLTVL.

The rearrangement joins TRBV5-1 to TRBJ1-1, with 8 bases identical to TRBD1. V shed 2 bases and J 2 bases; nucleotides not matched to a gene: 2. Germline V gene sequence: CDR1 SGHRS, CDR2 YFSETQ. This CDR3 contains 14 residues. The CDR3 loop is CASSFSGGNTEAFF. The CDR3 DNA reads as TGCGCCAGCAGCTTTTCAGGGGGCAACACTGAAGCTTTCTTT.

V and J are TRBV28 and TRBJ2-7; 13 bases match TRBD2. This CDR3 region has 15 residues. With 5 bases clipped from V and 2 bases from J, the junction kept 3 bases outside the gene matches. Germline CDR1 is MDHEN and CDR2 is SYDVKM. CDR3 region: CASSPGTSGTYEQYF. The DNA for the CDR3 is TGTGCCAGCAGTCCAGGGACTAGCGGGACCTACGAGCAGTACTTC.

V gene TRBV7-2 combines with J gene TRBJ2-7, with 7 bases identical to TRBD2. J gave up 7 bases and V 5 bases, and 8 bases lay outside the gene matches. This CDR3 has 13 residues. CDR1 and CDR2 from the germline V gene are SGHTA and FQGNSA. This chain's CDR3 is CASSATGGGEQYF. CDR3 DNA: TGTGCCAGCAGCGCGACGGGGGGTGGGGAGCAGTACTTC.

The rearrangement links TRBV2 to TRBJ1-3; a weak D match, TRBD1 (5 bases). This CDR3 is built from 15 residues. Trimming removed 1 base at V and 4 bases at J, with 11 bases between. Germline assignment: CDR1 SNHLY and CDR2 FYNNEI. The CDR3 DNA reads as TGTGCCAGCAGTGAAGTAGGAGGGACCGGAAACACCATATATTTT. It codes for CASSEVGGTGNTIYF.

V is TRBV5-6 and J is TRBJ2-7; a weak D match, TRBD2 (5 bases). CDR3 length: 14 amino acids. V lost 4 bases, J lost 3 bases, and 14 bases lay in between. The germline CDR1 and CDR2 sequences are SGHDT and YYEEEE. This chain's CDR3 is CASSGGGRYYEQYF. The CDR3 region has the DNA TGTGCCAGCAGCGGAGGAGGCAGATACTACGAGCAGTACTTC.

The CDR3 here is CAWSTPGQFNSPLHF. DNA for the CDR3: TGTGCCTGGAGTACCCCGGGACAATTTAATTCACCCCTCCACTTT. The J gene is TRBJ1-6, the V gene TRBV30, with a possible D match to TRBD1 (6 bases). The germline V gene encodes CDR1 GTSNPN and CDR2 SVGIG (reference sequence). Trimming shortened V by 2 bases and J by 6 bases, and 14 bases separated the two germline ends. This CDR3 spans 15 amino acids. The whole variable domain, filled in from reference TRBV30 and TRBJ1-6, reads SQTIHQWPATLVQPVGSPLSLECTVEGTSNPNLYWYRQAAGRGLQLLFYSVGIGQISSEVPQNLSASRPQDRQFILSSKKLLLSDSGFYLCAWSTPGQFNSPLHFGNGTRLTVT.